The 2 T cell receptor beta chains presented below share a single source sample, sequenced in a study of T cells expressing NK-cell markers. For each CDR3 protein, TCRdb gives one entry from its re-call of the 5' RACE reads, without DNA. The sample yields 200,000 to 300,000 distinct CDR3 sequences, of which the top ten take up around 0.42%. Sequences were obtained from blood T cells: a sorted CD56 or NKG2C T cell subset, CD4+ or CD8+ T cells, or bulk PBMC T cells (not recorded which). These receptors were collected from a man between 18 and 29 years old in good health.

V is TRBV6-2 or TRBV6-3 and J is TRBJ2-7; with no DNA, the TCRdb D assignment of TRBD2 cannot be verified. This CDR3 comprises 15 residues. Germline V gene sequence: CDR1 MNHEY, CDR2 SVGEGT. Here the CDR3 reads CASSYNQREFFEQYF.

This chain uses TRBV28 with TRBJ2-1; checking the TCRdb D call of TRBD1 is not possible without DNA. The CDR3 is 19 residues long. Germline-derived CDR1 and CDR2 are MDHEN and SYDVKM. CDR3 loop: CASSLWGGGQGASHYEQFF.